This T cell receptor (beta chain) was documented in a study of blood T cells in healthy people across ages. Across the study: Capturing about one barcoded beta molecule per two T cells was achieved by template switching. The study, taken as a whole, reports: Aged donors had fewer naive CD4+ cells and lower diversity than long-lived donors. It was held that diversity estimates obtained from one million T cells represented underestimates.

A second PCR, run for roughly 7 to 12 cycles, used a sample-barcoded 5' primer plus a J-beta primer mix. Sequencing yielded, for each sample, at least 2.5 million paired-end reads carrying CDR3. TCRdb processed the 5' RACE reads anew with MiXCR; each CDR3 protein has one entry. The data contain around 320,000 distinct CDR3 sequences, around 29% of them seen just once; the ten biggest clones take up approximately 29%. As for this clonotype: Its antigen is as yet unknown. It may be a read error: a sequence one base away is much more abundant.

This CDR3 region has 15 residues. Germline V CDR1 and CDR2: SQVTM, ANQGSEA. V lost 2 bases and J 0 bases, leaving 11 bases between the germline ends. The source is a woman in her 70s in good health. The chain links TRBV29-1 to TRBJ2-1; D is unresolved. The material sequenced was blood. The CDR3 reads CSVEYRQSSYNEQFF. The CDR3, as DNA: TGCAGCGTTGAATATCGGCAGAGCTCCTACAATGAGCAGTTCTTC.